Below are 10 T cell receptor beta chains sequenced from a single sample in a study of blood T cell repertoires in COVID-19. The protocol was immunoSEQ multiplex PCR, while the TCRdb copy is restricted to in-frame clones and leaves out a portion. The sample lists some 280,000 clones; 75% to 90% were seen once. Sequencing used peripheral blood. Source of these receptors: a woman in her forties who had recovered from COVID-19.

This rearrangement joins TRBV7-9 to TRBJ2-7; TRBD2 aligns across 7 bases. V shed 8 bases, J shed 6 bases, and the junction held 7 bases outside the gene matches. CDR3 length equals 12 residues. Germline V gene sequence: CDR1 SEHNR, CDR2 FQNEAQ (reference sequence). The chain's CDR3 is CASSPSGGEQYF. The CDR3 region has the DNA TGTGCCAGCTCCCCGTCGGGGGGCGAGCAGTACTTC.

This sequence joins TRBV28 and TRBJ1-6; D is perhaps TRBD1 (6 bases). V shed 5 bases and J shed 19 bases, with 18 bases lying between them. CDR1 is MDHEN, CDR2 SYDVKM, per germline. The CDR3 consists of 12 residues. The CDR3 spells CASSANTGQGHF. The CDR3 nucleotides are TGTGCCAGCAGTGCAAACACAGGTCAGGGGCACTTT.

The chain links TRBV27 to TRBJ2-6; 7 nucleotides match TRBD2. Looked up from germline, CDR1 is MNHEY and CDR2 is SMNVEV (reference sequence). The trim removed 3 bases at V and 0 bases at J, leaving 5 bases unmatched. CDR3 size: 17 residues. The CDR3, as DNA: TGTGCCAGCAGTTTTCGGGGGGTCCTCTCTGGGGCCAACGTCCTGACTTTC. It is translated as CASSFRGVLSGANVLTF.

This chain joins TRBV6-5 and TRBJ2-7; D gene ambiguous. The CDR3 spans 11 residues. Looked up from germline, CDR1 is MNHEY and CDR2 is SVGAGI. CDR3 in amino acids: CAIRIAFEQYF. CDR3 nucleotides: TGTGCGATTCGTATTGCGTTCGAGCAGTACTTC.

On this clone: Other nucleotide sequences from this sample produce the same CDR3. The V and J genes are TRBV24-1 and TRBJ2-1; 7 nucleotides match TRBD2. Germline CDR1 is KGHDR and CDR2 is SFDVKD. V shed 4 bases, J shed 4 bases, and the junction held 6 bases outside the gene matches. The CDR3 is 15 amino acids. CDR3 coding DNA: TGTGCCACCAGTGACGGCGGGAGAGGTTACAATGAGCAGTTCTTC. Translated: CATSDGGRGYNEQFF.

V usage is TRBV5-1 and J usage is TRBJ2-1, with 9 positions matching TRBD2. The CDR3 consists of 15 residues. Germline V gene lookup returns CDR1 SGHRS and CDR2 YFSETQ. Unmatched junction bases numbered 9, after V lost 4 bases and J lost 7 bases. The CDR3: CASSPNPTSGNEQFF. The DNA for the CDR3 is TGCGCCAGCAGCCCCAACCCCACTAGCGGGAATGAGCAGTTCTTC.

The genes are TRBV6-5 and TRBJ1-4; weak D call: TRBD1 (6 bases). Germline V CDR1 and CDR2: MNHEY, SVGAGI. The CDR3 length is 13 residues. V lost 8 bases to trimming and J lost 6 bases, with 13 bases between them. The CDR3 bases are TGTGCCAGCGGAACAGGGTGGGATGAAAAACTGTTTTTT. Protein product: CASGTGWDEKLFF.

The J gene is TRBJ2-1, the V gene TRBV5-5; TRBD2 matches 9 bases. After removal of 4 bases from V and 1 base from J, the junction contained 3 bases not matched to a gene. Looked up from germline, CDR1 is SGHKS and CDR2 is YYEKEE (reference sequence). CDR3 length equals 15 residues. CDR3 loop: CASSQSGRSYNEQFF. Written as DNA, the CDR3 is TGTGCCAGCAGCCAGAGCGGGAGGTCCTACAATGAGCAGTTCTTC.

The rearrangement joins TRBV2 to TRBJ2-3, with 10 bases matching TRBD2. Germline V gives CDR1 SNHLY, CDR2 FYNNEI. The V segment lost 5 bases and the J segment 0 bases; nucleotides outside the gene matches: 5. This CDR3 has 16 amino acids. CDR3 amino acids: CASSSLAGASTDTQYF. The CDR3 nucleotides read TGTGCCAGCAGTTCGCTAGCGGGAGCTAGCACAGATACGCAGTATTTT.

Only a few counts were recorded for this clone. CDR3 coding DNA: TGTGCCACCGTTGACAGATACAATGAGCAGTTCTTC. Translated, it gives CATVDRYNEQFF. The V and J genes are TRBV24-1 and TRBJ2-1, with a tentative D call TRBD1 (5 bases). The V end was cut by 9 bases, the J end by 4 bases, with 9 bases between. Germline-derived CDR1 and CDR2 are KGHDR and SFDVKD. There are 12 residues in the CDR3.